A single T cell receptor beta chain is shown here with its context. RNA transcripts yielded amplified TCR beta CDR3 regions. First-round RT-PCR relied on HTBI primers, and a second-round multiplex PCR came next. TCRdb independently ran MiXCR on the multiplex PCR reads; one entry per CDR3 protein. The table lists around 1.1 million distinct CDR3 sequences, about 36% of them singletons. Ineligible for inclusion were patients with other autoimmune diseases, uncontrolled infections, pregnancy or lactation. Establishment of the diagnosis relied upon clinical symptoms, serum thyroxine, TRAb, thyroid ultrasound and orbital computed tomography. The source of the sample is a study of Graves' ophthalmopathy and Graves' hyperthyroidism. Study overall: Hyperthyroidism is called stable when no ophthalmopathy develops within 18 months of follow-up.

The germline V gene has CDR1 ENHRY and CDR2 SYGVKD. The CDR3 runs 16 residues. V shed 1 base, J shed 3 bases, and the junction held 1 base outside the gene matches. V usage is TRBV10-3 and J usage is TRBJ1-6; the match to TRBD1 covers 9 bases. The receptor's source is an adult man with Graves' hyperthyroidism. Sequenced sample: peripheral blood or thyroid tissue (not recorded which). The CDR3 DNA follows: TGTGCCATCAGTGAGTTGGACAGGGGCTATAATTCACCCCTCCACTTT. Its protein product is CAISELDRGYNSPLHF.